The 4 T cell receptor beta chains reported below all come from one sample, sequenced in a study of type 1 regulatory T cells. Study results and limitations: Compared with non-type 1 regulatory T cells, type 1 regulatory T cells showed a more restricted TCR repertoire.

Each CDR3 protein is one row after TCRdb ran MiXCR on the reads. The sample has tens of thousands of distinct CDR3 sequences, 20% to 25% seen once. Antigens of these TCRs are unknown. The sequenced material came from cultured type 1 regulatory T (Tr1) cells, either the whole culture or a sorted fraction (not recorded which). Receptor source: a human donor in good health.

This chain uses TRBV7-2 with TRBJ2-3, with 12 bases lining up with TRBD2. Germline V lookup: CDR1 SGHTA, CDR2 FQGNSA. The CDR3 spans 13 residues. V gave up 10 bases and J gave up 6 bases; unmatched junction bases: 5. For the CDR3, the DNA is TGTGCCACCTCCGGACTAGCGGGGGATACGCAGTATTTT. Residues: CATSGLAGDTQYF.

For the CDR3, the DNA is TGTGCCAGCAGCTTGTGGCAGGGGATTGAAGCTTTCTTT. Protein sequence: CASSLWQGIEAFF. The chain combines TRBV5-6 with TRBJ1-1; possible D gene TRBD1, 6 bases. CDR3 length equals 13 residues. Germline V CDR1 and CDR2: SGHDT, YYEEEE. With 1 base removed from V and 7 bases from J, the gap between germline ends came to 11 bases. Drawing the rest from reference TRBV5-6 and TRBJ1-1, the complete variable domain is DAGVTQSPTHLIKTRGQQVTLRCSPKSGHDTVSWYQQALGQGPQFIFQYYEEEERQRGNFPDRFSGHQFPNYSSELNVNALLLGDSALYLCASSLWQGIEAFFGQGTRLTVV.

This clonotype occurred a few times. This chain connects TRBV20-1 to TRBJ2-5; 9 positions match TRBD1. J lost 4 bases, V lost 3 bases, and 6 bases had no gene match. CDR1 and CDR2 from the germline V gene are DFQATT and SNEGSKA (reference sequence). The CDR3 spans 14 residues. The CDR3 sequence: CSARRQGVGETQYF. In nucleotides, the CDR3 is TGCAGTGCTAGGCGACAGGGGGTCGGAGAGACCCAGTACTTC.

This clonotype was counted only a few times. The J gene is TRBJ2-5, the V gene TRBV6-1; 9 bases fit TRBD2. After removal of 2 bases from V and 5 bases from J, the junction contained 12 bases not matched to a gene. The CDR3 totals 17 residues. In germline, CDR1 is MNHNS, CDR2 SASEGT. The CDR3 DNA reads as TGTGCCAGCAGTGAAAATCTGGGGCGGGGGGGCCTCGAGACCCAGTACTTC. Translated: CASSENLGRGGLETQYF.